The clone carrying this T cell receptor beta chain was picked up a small number of times. Its antigen is still unknown. CDR1 and CDR2 from the germline V gene are MNHEY and SVGAGI. V trimming: 6 bases; J trimming: 6 bases; junction bases outside the gene matches: 6. The CDR3 has 13 residues. The record originates from a study of cytomegalovirus exposure and HLA in healthy donors. The study, taken as a whole, reports: The classifier reportedly diagnosed cytomegalovirus status with high sensitivity and specificity. Rarity characterized most TCR sequences, yet some public TCRs appeared in many donors.

The PCR employed 60 Vbeta primers together with 13 Jbeta primers. Source study methods: In a later analysis, the count reached 80 million or so unique TCR beta chains, with around 11 million shared. Libraries were prepared by immunoSEQ multiplex PCR; TCRdb keeps only in-frame clonotypes and omits some of them. Clonal size and the V and J genes are those of that table, whereas D and trimming came from the DNA. The sample lists around 150,000 clones, around 77% occurring once. This sequence joins TRBV6-5 and TRBJ1-1; 8 bases are a match to TRBD1. The clonotype comes from a man aged 25 to 40 in good health and CMV-seronegative. The sequencing sample was made of PBMCs. The CDR3 coding sequence is TGTGCCAGCAGGTACAGGGGGAGTGCTGAAGCTTTCTTT. Residues: CASRYRGSAEAFF.